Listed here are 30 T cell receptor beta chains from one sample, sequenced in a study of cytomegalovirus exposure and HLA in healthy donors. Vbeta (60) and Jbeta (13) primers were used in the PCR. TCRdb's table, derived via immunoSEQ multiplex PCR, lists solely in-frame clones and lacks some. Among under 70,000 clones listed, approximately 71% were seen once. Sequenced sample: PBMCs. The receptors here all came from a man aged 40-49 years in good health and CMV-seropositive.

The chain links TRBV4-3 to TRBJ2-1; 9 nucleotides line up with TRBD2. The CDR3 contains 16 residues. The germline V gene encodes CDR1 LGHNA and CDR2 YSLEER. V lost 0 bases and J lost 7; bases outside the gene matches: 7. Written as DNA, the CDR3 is TGCGCCAGCAGCCAAGAACCCGCGGGGGGGTGGAATGAGCAGTTCTTC. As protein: CASSQEPAGGWNEQFF.

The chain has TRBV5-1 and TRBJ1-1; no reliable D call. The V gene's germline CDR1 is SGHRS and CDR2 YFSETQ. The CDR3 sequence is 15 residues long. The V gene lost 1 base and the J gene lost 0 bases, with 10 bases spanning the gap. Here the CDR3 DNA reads TGCGCCAGCAGCTTGATGTCAGAAATGAACACTGAAGCTTTCTTT. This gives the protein CASSLMSEMNTEAFF. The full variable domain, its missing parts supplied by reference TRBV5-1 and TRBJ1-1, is KAGVTQTPRYLIKTRGQQVTLSCSPISGHRSVSWYQQTPGQGLQFLFEYFSETQRNKGNFPGRFSGRQFSNSRSEMNVSTLELGDSALYLCASSLMSEMNTEAFFGQGTRLTVV.

The CDR3, as DNA: TGTGCCAGCAGCGTCCGGGACAGTCGAAACACCATATATTTT. Residues: CASSVRDSRNTIYF. The V and J genes are TRBV7-2 and TRBJ1-3; TRBD1 aligns across 7 bases. Germline CDR1 and CDR2: SGHTA and FQGNSA. This CDR3 contains 14 residues. Trimming cost V 5 bases and J 5 bases; bases outside gene matches: 6.

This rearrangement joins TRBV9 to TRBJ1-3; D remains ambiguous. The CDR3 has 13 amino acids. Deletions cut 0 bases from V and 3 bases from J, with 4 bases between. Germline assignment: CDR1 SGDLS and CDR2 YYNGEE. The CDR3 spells CASSVVHGNTIYF. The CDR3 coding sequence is TGTGCCAGCAGCGTAGTACATGGAAACACCATATATTTT. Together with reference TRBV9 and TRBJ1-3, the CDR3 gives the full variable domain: DSGVTQTPKHLITATGQRVTLRCSPRSGDLSVYWYQQSLDQGLQFLIQYYNGEERAKGNILERFSAQQFPDLHSELNLSSLELGDSALYFCASSVVHGNTIYFGEGSWLTVV.

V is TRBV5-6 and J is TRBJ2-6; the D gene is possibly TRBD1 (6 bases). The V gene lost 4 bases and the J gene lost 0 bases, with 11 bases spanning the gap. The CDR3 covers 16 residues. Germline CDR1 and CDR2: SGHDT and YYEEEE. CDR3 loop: CASSKGTPSGANVLTF. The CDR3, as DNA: TGTGCCAGCAGCAAAGGGACACCCTCTGGGGCCAACGTCCTGACTTTC.

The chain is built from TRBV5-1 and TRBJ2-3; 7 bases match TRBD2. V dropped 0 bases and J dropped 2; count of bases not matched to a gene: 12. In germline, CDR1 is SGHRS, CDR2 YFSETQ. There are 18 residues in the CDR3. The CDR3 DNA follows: TGCGCCAGCAGCTTGGGCCTGAGAGCGGGGACCTACACAGATACGCAGTATTTT. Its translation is CASSLGLRAGTYTDTQYF.

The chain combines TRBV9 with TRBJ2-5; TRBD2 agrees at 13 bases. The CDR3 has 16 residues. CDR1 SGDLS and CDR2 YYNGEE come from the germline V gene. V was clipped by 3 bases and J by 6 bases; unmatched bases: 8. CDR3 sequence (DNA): TGTGCCAGCAGCGCACTAGGGACTAGCGGGGTGAAGACCCAGTACTTC. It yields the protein CASSALGTSGVKTQYF.

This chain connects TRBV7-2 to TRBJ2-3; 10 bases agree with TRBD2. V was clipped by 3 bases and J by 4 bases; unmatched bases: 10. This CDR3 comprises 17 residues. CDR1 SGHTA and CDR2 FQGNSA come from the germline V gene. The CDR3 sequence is CASSFLPSGGRADTQYF. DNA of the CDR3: TGTGCCAGCAGCTTCCTCCCTAGCGGGGGTAGGGCAGATACGCAGTATTTT.

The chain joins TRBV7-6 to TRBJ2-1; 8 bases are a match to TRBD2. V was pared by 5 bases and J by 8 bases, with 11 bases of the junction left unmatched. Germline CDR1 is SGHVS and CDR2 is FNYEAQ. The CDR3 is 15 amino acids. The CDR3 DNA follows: TGTGCCAGCAGCCCGAGCGGGGGCCAGGTTGATGAGCAGTTCTTC. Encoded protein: CASSPSGGQVDEQFF. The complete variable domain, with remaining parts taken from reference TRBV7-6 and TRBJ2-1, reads GAGVSQSPRYKVTKRGQDVALRCDPISGHVSLYWYRQALGQGPEFLTYFNYEAQQDKSGLPNDRFSAERPEGSISTLTIQRTEQRDSAMYRCASSPSGGQVDEQFFGPGTRLTVL.

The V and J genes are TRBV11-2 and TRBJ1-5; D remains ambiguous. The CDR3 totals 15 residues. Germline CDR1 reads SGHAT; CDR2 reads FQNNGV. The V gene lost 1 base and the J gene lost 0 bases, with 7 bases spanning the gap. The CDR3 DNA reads TGTGCCAGCAGCTTAGGTCCGAGTAGCAATCAGCCCCAGCATTTT. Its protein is CASSLGPSSNQPQHF.

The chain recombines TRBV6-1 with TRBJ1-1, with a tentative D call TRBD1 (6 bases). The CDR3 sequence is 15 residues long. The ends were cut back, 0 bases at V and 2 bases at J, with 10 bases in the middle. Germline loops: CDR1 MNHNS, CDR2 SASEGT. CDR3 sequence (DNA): TGTGCCAGCAGTGAAGCGCGGGGGCCTAACACTGAAGCTTTCTTT. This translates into CASSEARGPNTEAFF.

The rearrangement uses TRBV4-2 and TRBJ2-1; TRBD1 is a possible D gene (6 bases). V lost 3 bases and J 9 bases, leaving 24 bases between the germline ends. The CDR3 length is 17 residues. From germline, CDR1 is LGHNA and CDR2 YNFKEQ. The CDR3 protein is CASSHDSTTGGLGEQFF. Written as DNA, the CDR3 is TGTGCCAGCAGCCACGACTCTACGACAGGCGGTCTTGGTGAGCAGTTCTTC.

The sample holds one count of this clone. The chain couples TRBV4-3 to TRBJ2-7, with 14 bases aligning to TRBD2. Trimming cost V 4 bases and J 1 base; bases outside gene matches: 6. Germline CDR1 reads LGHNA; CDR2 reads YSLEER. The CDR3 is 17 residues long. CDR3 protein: CASSRRLAGGPSYEQYF. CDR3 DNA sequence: TGCGCCAGCAGCCGTCGACTAGCGGGGGGGCCTTCCTACGAGCAGTACTTC.

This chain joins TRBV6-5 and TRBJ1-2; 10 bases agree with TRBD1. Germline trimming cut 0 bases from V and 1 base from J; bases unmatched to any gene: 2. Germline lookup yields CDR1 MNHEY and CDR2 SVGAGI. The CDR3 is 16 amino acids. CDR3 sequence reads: CASSYSGQGVNYGYTF. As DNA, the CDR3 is TGTGCCAGCAGTTACTCCGGACAGGGGGTTAACTATGGCTACACCTTC.

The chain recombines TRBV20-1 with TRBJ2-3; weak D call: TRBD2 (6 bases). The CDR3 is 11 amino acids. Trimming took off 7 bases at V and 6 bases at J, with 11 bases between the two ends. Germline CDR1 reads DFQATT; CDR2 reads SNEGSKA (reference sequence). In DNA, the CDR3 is TGCAGTGTCCACCGGGGGGATACGCAGTATTTT. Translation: CSVHRGDTQYF.

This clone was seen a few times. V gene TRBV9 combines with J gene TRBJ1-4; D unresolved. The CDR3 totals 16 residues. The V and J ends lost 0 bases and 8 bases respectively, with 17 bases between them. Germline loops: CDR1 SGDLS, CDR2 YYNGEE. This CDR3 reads CASSVDGVNGVEKLFF. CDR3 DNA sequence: TGTGCCAGCAGCGTAGACGGAGTGAACGGGGTCGAAAAACTGTTTTTT.

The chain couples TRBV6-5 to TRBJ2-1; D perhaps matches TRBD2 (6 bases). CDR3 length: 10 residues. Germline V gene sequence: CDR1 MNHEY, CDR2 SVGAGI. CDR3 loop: CAVGGNEQFF. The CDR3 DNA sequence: TGTGCAGTCGGAGGGAATGAGCAGTTCTTC.

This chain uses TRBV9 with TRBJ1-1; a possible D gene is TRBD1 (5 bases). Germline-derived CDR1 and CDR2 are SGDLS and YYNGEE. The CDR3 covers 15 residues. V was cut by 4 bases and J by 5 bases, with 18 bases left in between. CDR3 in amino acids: CASSPDLSGGTEAFF. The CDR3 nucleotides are TGTGCCAGCAGCCCCGACCTCTCCGGGGGAACTGAAGCTTTCTTT.

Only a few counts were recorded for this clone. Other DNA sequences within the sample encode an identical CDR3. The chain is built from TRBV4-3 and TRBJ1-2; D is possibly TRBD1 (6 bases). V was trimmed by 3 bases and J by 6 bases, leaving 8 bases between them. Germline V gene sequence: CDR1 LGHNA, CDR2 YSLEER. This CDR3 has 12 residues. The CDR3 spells CASSHSGDGYTF. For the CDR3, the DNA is TGCGCCAGCAGCCACTCAGGGGATGGCTACACCTTC.

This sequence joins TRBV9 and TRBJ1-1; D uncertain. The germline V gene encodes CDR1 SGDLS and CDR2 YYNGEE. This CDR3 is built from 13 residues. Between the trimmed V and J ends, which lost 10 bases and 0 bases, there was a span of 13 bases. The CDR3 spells CASCRSVNTEAFF. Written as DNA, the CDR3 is TGTGCCTCCTGCAGGTCCGTGAACACTGAAGCTTTCTTT.

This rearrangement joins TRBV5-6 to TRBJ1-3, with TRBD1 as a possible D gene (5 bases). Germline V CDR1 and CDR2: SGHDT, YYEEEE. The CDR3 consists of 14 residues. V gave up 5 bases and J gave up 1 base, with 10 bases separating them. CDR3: CASRGVGSGNTIYF. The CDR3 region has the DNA TGTGCCAGCAGAGGGGTGGGTTCTGGAAACACCATATATTTT. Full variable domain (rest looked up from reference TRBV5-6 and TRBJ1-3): DAGVTQSPTHLIKTRGQQVTLRCSPKSGHDTVSWYQQALGQGPQFIFQYYEEEERQRGNFPDRFSGHQFPNYSSELNVNALLLGDSALYLCASRGVGSGNTIYFGEGSWLTVV.

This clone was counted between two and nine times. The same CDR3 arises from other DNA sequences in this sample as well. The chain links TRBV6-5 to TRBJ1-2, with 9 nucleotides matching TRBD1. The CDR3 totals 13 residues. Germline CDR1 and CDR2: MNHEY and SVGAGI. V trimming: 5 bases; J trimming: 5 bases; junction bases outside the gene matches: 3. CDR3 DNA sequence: TGTGCCAGCAGTCCCGGGACAGGGTATGGCTACACCTTC. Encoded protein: CASSPGTGYGYTF.

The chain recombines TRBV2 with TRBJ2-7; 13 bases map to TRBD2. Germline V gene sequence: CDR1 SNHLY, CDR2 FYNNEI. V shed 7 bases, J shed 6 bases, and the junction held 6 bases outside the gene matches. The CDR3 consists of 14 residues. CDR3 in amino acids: CASTSLAGGFEQYF. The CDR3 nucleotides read TGTGCCAGCACCTCACTAGCGGGGGGGTTCGAGCAGTACTTC.

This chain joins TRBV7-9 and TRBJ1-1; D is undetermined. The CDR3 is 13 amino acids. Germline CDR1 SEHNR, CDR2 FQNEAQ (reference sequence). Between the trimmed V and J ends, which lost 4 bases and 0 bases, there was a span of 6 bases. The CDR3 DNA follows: TGTGCCAGCAGCTCCCGGGTGAACACTGAAGCTTTCTTT. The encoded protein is CASSSRVNTEAFF.

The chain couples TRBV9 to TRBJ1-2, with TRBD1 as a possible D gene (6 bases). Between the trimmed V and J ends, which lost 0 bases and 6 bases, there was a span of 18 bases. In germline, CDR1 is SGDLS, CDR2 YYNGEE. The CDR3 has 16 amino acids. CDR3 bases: TGTGCCAGCAGCGTAGGGGGTCCGGCAGGGGCGGATGGCTACACCTTC. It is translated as CASSVGGPAGADGYTF.

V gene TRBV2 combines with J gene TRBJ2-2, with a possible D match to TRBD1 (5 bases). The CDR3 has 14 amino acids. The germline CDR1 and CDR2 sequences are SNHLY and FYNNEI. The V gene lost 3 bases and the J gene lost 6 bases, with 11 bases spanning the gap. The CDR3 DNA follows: TGTGCCAGCAGTGAGGATACCAGGGCCGGGGAGCTGTTTTTT. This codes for CASSEDTRAGELFF.

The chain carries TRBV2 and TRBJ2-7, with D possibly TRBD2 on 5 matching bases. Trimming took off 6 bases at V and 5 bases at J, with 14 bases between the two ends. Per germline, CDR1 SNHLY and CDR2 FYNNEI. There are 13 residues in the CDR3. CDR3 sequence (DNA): TGTGCCAGCAGGTCCACTAGATTCAACGAGCAGTACTTC. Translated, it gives CASRSTRFNEQYF.

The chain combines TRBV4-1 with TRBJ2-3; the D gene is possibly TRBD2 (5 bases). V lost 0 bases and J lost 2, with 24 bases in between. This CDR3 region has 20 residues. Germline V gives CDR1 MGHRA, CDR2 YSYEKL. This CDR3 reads CASSQDPGLADYPHTDTQYF. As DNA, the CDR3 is TGCGCCAGCAGCCAAGATCCTGGCCTAGCCGATTATCCCCACACAGATACGCAGTATTTT.

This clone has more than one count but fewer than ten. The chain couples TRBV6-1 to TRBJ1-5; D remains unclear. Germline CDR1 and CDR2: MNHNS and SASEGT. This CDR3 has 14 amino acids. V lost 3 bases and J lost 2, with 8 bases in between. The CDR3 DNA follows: TGTGCCAGCAGTGAGTGGCGGGGCAATCAGCCCCAGCATTTT. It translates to CASSEWRGNQPQHF.

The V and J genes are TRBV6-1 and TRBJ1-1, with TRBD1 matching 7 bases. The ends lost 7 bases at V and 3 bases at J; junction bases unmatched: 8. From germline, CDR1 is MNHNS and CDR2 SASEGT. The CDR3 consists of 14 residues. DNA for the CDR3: TGTGCCAGCATCCCGGACAGGCTCGACACTGAAGCTTTCTTT. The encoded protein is CASIPDRLDTEAFF.